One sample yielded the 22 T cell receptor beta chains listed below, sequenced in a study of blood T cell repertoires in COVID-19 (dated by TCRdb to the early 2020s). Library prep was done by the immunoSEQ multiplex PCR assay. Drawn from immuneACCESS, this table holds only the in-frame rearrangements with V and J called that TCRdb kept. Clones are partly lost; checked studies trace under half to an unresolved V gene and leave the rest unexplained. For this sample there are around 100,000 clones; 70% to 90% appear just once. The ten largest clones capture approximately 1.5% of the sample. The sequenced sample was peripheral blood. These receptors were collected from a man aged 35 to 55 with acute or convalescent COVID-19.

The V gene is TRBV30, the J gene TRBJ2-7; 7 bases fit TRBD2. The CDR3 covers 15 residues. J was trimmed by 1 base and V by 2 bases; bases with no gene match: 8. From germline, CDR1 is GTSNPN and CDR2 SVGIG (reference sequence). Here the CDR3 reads CAWSLGREASYEQYF. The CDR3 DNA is TGTGCCTGGAGTCTGGGACGGGAGGCGTCCTACGAGCAGTACTTC.

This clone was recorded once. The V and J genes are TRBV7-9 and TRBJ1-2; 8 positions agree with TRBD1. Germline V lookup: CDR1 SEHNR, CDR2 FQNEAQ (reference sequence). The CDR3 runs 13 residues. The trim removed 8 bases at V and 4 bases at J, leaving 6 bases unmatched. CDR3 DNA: TGTGCCAGCTCACCCGGACAGGGCTATGGCTACACCTTC. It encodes CASSPGQGYGYTF.

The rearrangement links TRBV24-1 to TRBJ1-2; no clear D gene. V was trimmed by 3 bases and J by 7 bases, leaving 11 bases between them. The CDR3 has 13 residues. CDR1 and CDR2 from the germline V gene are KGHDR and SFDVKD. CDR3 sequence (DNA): TGTGCCACCAGTGATCGCCGCGGGCGTGGCTACACCTTC. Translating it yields CATSDRRGRGYTF.

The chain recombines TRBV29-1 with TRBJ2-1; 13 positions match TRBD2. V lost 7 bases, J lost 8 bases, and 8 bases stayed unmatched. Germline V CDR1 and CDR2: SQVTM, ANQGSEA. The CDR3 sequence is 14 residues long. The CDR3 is CSATTSGGADEQFF. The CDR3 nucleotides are TGCAGCGCTACCACTAGCGGGGGGGCCGATGAGCAGTTCTTC.

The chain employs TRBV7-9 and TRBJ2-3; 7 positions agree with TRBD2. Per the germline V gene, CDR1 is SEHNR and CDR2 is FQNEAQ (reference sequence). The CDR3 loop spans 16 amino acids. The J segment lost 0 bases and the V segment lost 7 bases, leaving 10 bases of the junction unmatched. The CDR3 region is CASNIYRGVSTDTQYF. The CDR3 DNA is TGTGCCAGCAACATCTATCGGGGGGTGAGCACAGATACGCAGTATTTT.

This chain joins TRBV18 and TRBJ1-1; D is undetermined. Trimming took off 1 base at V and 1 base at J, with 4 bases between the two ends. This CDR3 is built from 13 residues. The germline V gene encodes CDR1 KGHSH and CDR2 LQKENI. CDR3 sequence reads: CASSPRQNTEAFF. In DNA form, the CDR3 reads TGTGCCAGCTCACCACGGCAGAACACTGAAGCTTTCTTT.

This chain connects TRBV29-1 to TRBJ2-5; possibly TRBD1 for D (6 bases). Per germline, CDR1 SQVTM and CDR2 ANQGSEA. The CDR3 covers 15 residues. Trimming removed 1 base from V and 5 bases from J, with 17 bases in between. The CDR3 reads CSVEGWSAGVETQYF. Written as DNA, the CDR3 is TGCAGCGTTGAAGGCTGGTCGGCAGGGGTGGAGACCCAGTACTTC.

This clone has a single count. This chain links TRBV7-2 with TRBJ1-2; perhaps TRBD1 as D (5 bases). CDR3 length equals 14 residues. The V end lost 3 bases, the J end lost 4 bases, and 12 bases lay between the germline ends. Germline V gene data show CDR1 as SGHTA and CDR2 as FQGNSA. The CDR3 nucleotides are TGTGCCAGCAGCTTGCCTGGACAACCCTATGGCTACACCTTC. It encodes CASSLPGQPYGYTF.

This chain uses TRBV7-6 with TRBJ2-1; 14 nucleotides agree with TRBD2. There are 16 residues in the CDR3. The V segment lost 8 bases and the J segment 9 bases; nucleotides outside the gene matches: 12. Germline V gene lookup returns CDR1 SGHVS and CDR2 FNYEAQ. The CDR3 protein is CASGRLAGGPVSEQFF. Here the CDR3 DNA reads TGTGCCAGCGGACGACTAGCGGGAGGGCCAGTGAGTGAGCAGTTCTTC.

This CDR3 reads CASRGNGELFF. The CDR3 nucleotides read TGTGCCAGCCGAGGGAACGGGGAGCTGTTTTTT. V usage is TRBV18 and J usage is TRBJ2-2; D might be TRBD2 (5 bases). Germline lookup yields CDR1 KGHSH and CDR2 LQKENI. V lost 8 bases and J 7 bases, leaving 8 bases between the germline ends. The length of the CDR3 is 11 residues.

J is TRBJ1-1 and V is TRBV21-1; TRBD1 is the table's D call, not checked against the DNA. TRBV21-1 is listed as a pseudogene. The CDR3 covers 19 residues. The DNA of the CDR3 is TGTGCCAGCAGCAAAGTCCCGAGCATTGACCGGGACAGGGGCACTGAAGCTTTCTTT. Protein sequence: CASSKVPSIDRDRGTEAFF.

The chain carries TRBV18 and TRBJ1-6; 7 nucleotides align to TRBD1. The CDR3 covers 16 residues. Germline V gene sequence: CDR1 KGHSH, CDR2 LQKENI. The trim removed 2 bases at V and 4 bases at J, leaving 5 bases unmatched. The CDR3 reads CASSPSQGGYNSPLHF. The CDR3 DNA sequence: TGTGCCAGCTCACCATCGCAGGGGGGATATAATTCACCCCTCCACTTT.

The CDR3 loop is CASKVAGIGGDEQFF. The CDR3 DNA follows: TGTGCCAGCAAGGTGGCCGGGATCGGTGGGGATGAGCAGTTCTTC. The chain couples TRBV2 to TRBJ2-1; D possibly corresponds to TRBD2 (5 bases). Germline CDR1 reads SNHLY; CDR2 reads FYNNEI. This CDR3 is 15 amino acids long. V lost 7 bases to trimming and J lost 8 bases, with 21 bases between them.

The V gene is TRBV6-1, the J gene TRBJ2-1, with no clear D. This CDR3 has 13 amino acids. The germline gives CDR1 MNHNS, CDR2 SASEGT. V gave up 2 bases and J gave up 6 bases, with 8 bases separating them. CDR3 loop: CASSENVANEQFF. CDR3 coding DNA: TGTGCCAGCAGTGAAAACGTGGCCAATGAGCAGTTCTTC.

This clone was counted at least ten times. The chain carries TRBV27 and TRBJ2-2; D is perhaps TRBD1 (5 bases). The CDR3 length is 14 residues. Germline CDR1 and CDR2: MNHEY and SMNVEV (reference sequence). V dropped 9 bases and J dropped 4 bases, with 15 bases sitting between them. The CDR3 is CASRRRGRTGELFF. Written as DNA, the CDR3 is TGTGCCAGTAGAAGAAGGGGCCGCACCGGGGAGCTGTTTTTT.

CDR3 protein: CASSIGDRGNEQFF. In DNA, the CDR3 is TGTGCCAGTAGTATTGGGGACAGGGGTAATGAGCAGTTCTTC. The chain is built from TRBV19 and TRBJ2-1, with 10 bases fitting TRBD1. From germline, CDR1 is LNHDA and CDR2 SQIVND (reference sequence). This CDR3 region has 14 residues. The V segment lost 3 bases and the J segment 7 bases; nucleotides outside the gene matches: 3.

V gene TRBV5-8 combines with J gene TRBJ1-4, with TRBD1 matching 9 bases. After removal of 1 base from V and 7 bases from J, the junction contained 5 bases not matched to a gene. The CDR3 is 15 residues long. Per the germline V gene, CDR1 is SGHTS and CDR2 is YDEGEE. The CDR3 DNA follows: TGTGCCAGCAGCTTGTGGGGACAGGGAGGTGAAAAACTGTTTTTT. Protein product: CASSLWGQGGEKLFF.

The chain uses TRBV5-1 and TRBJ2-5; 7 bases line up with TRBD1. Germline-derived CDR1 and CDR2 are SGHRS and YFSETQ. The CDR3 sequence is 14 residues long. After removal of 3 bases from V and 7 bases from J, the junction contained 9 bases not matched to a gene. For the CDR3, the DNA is TGCGCCAGCAGCTCGGGGACAGAAGGCCGGACCCAGTACTTC. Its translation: CASSSGTEGRTQYF. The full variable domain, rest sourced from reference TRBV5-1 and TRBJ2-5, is KAGVTQTPRYLIKTRGQQVTLSCSPISGHRSVSWYQQTPGQGLQFLFEYFSETQRNKGNFPGRFSGRQFSNSRSEMNVSTLELGDSALYLCASSSGTEGRTQYFGPGTRLLVL.

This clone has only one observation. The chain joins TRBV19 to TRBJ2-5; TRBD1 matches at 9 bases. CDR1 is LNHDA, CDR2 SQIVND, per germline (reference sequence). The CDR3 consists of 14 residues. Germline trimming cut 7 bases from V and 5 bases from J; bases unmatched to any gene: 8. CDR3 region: CASTSGTGSETQYF. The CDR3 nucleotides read TGTGCCAGTACCTCCGGGACAGGGTCCGAGACCCAGTACTTC.

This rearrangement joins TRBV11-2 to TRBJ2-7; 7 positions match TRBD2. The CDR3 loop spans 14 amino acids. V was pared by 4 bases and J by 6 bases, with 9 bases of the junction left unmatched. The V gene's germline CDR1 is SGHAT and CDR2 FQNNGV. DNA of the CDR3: TGTGCCAGCAGCTCCTTCTACGGGGGGAGCGAGCAGTACTTC. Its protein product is CASSSFYGGSEQYF.

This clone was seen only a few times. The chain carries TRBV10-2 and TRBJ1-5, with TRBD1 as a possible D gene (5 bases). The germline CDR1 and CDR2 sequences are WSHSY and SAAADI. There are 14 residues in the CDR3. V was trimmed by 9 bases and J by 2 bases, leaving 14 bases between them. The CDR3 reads CASQGLGGNQPQHF. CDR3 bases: TGCGCCAGTCAGGGTCTTGGGGGCAATCAGCCCCAGCATTTT.

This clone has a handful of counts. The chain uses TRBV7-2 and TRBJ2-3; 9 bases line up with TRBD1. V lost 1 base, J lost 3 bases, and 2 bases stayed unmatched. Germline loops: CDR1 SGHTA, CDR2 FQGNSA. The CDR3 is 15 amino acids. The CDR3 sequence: CASSLGGTGTDTQYF. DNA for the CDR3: TGTGCCAGCAGCTTAGGTGGGACAGGGACAGATACGCAGTATTTT.